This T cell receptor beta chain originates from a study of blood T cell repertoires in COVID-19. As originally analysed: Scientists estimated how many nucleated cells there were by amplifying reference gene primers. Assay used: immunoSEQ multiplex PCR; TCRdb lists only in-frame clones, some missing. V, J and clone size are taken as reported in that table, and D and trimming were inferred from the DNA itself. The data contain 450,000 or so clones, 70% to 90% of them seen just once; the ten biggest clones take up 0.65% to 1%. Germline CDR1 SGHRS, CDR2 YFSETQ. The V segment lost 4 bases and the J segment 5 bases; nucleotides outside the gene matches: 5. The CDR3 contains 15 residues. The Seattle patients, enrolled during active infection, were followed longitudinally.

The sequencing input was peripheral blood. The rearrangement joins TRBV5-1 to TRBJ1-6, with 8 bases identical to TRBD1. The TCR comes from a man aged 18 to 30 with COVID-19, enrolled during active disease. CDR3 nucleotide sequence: TGCGCCAGCAGCCCAGGGGGCAGAGATAATTCACCCCTCCACTTT. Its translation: CASSPGGRDNSPLHF.